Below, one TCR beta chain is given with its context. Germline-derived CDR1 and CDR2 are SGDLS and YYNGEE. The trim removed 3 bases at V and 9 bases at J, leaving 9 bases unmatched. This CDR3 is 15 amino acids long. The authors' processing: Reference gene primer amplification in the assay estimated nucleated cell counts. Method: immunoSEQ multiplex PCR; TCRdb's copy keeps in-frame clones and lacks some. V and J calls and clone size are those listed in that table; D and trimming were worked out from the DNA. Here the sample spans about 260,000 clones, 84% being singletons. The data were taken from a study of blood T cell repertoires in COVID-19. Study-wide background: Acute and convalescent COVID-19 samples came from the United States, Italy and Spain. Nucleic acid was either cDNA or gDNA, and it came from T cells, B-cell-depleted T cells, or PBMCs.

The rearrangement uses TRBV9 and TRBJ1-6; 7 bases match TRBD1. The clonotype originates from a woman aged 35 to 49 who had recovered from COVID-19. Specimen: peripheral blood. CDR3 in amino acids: CASSGGDSKASPLHF. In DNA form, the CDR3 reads TGTGCCAGCAGCGGAGGGGACAGTAAAGCTTCACCCCTCCACTTT.